What follows are 4 T cell receptor beta chains derived from one specimen sequenced in a study of shared clonotypes between healthy human individuals. This table comes from immunoSEQ multiplex PCR, and its TCRdb copy is limited to in-frame clones, with some not included. Seen here are more than 2,000,000 clones, around 90% observed once, and the top ten hold around 0.14%. The specimen sequenced was naive CD4+ T cells sorted from blood. Subset specified: CD45RA+ positively selected. The receptor set was obtained from a man younger than 35 in good health.

The V and J genes are TRBV10-2 and TRBJ2-5; the match to TRBD1 covers 8 bases. V lost 6 bases and J lost 4; bases outside the gene matches: 4. This CDR3 is built from 13 residues. Per germline, CDR1 WSHSY and CDR2 SAAADI. DNA of the CDR3: TGCGCCAGCAGACGCGGACAGGGAGAGACCCAGTACTTC. As protein: CASRRGQGETQYF.

The rearrangement links TRBV30 to TRBJ2-2; no reliable D call. The CDR3 extends over 12 amino acids. Germline lookup yields CDR1 GTSNPN and CDR2 SVGIG (reference sequence). Trimming removed 2 bases from V and 7 bases from J, with 8 bases in between. The CDR3 DNA sequence: TGTGCCTGGAGTAAGGATTACGGGGAGCTGTTTTTT. It yields the protein CAWSKDYGELFF.

To note about this clone: Other DNA sequences within the sample encode an identical CDR3. The chain recombines TRBV18 with TRBJ2-1; D remains ambiguous. The length of the CDR3 is 12 residues. The V end was cut by 3 bases, the J end by 7 bases, with 7 bases between. Germline CDR1 and CDR2: KGHSH and LQKENI. The CDR3 protein is CASSPRRNEQFF. For the CDR3, the DNA is TGTGCCAGCTCACCCCGACGGAATGAGCAGTTCTTC.

This sequence joins TRBV7-6 and TRBJ2-3; 14 positions agree with TRBD2. From germline, CDR1 is SGHVS and CDR2 FNYEAQ. This CDR3 is 16 amino acids long. The junction had 7 bases not matched to a gene; V was cut back by 6 bases and J by 5 bases. The CDR3: CASSRGTSGSKDTQYF. The CDR3 DNA reads TGTGCCAGCAGTCGTGGGACTAGCGGGAGTAAAGATACGCAGTATTTT.